This passage covers 3 T cell receptor beta chains from one sample sequenced in a study of shared clonotypes between healthy human individuals (TCRdb year 2020). Receptors were amplified or captured by the immunoSEQ multiplex PCR assay. TCRdb limited this immuneACCESS table to in-frame rearrangements with V and J called. A share of clones is missing; checked studies link under half to unresolved V genes, and the rest is unexplained. The sample contains millions of clones, approximately 93% of them found a single time. The biggest ten clones account for 0.39% of the sample. Input material: naive CD4+ T cells from PBMCs. The cell subset or site label on this specimen signifies: CD45RA+ positively selected. Receptor source: a man aged 18 to 29 in good health. Some clones in this sample may be carry-over from other donors' samples.

V is TRBV2 and J is TRBJ1-1, with D perhaps TRBD1 (6 bases). The CDR3 is 14 amino acids. The V end lost 5 bases, the J end lost 0 bases, and 10 bases lay between the germline ends. Germline V gene sequence: CDR1 SNHLY, CDR2 FYNNEI. The CDR3 region is CASSNRDLNTEAFF. DNA for the CDR3: TGTGCCAGCAGTAACAGGGATTTGAACACTGAAGCTTTCTTT.

The rearrangement uses TRBV5-6 and TRBJ1-2; TRBD1 agrees at 7 bases. The CDR3 consists of 14 residues. V lost 2 bases to trimming and J lost 5 bases; unmatched junction nucleotides: 6. The germline V gene has CDR1 SGHDT and CDR2 YYEEEE. The chain's CDR3 is CASSLPGTAYGYTF. In DNA, the CDR3 is TGTGCCAGCAGCTTACCCGGGACAGCGTATGGCTACACCTTC.

The V call is TRBV28, the J call TRBJ1-3, with 9 bases aligning to TRBD1. Germline V gene sequence: CDR1 MDHEN, CDR2 SYDVKM. The CDR3 sequence is 14 residues long. The V gene end was trimmed by 4 bases and the J gene end by 8 bases; junction bases not matched to a gene: 6. Here the CDR3 DNA reads TGTGCCAGCAGTTCGGGACAGGGCTCGGACACCATATATTTT. As protein: CASSSGQGSDTIYF.